This T cell receptor (beta chain) came from a study of blood T cell repertoires in COVID-19. Germline CDR1 and CDR2: MNHNS and SASEGT. The CDR3 has 15 amino acids. Between the trimmed V and J ends, which lost 3 bases and 0 bases, there was a span of 9 bases. Profiled with immunoSEQ multiplex PCR; TCRdb holds only in-frame clones, not every one. The repertoire has about 160,000 clones, approximately 80% of them found once; the top ten carry about 7.7%. The V call is TRBV6-1, the J call TRBJ2-1, with unresolved D. Sequenced sample: peripheral blood. The origin of this receptor is a woman in her forties with COVID-19, enrolled during active disease. Written as DNA, the CDR3 is TGTGCCAGCAGTGAGTTCAGTCGCTCCTACAATGAGCAGTTCTTC. Protein product: CASSEFSRSYNEQFF.